These 8 T cell receptor beta chains share one sample of origin, sequenced in a study of regulatory T cells in long-lasting Graves disease. Time point specified: newly diagnosed GD, antithyroid drugs for less than 3 months. Scientists built the TCR library using RNA that was extracted from PBMCs. Investigators prepared the TCR beta libraries by applying iRepertoire HTBI primers and Arm-PCR of CDR3 regions. In TCRdb, the multiplex PCR reads were re-called with MiXCR into one record per CDR3 protein. The sample has about 220,000 distinct CDR3 sequences; roughly a fifth are singletons. These data were likewise used in another study, on T cells in Graves' hyperthyroidism and ophthalmopathy.

The sequencing used peripheral blood mononuclear cells (PBMCs), collected at new diagnosis, from a patient treated with antithyroid drugs. Receptors were obtained from a woman in her 30s with Graves disease.

The table lists this clonotype with many counts. The gene calls are TRBV5-6 and TRBJ1-4; possibly TRBD1 for D (6 bases). V lost 4 bases and J 4 bases, leaving 17 bases between the germline ends. The CDR3 spans 16 residues. Per the germline V gene, CDR1 is SGHDT and CDR2 is YYEEEE. The CDR3 reads CASSTLGQSFNEKLFF. Here the CDR3 DNA reads TGTGCCAGCAGCACCCTAGGACAGTCCTTTAATGAAAAACTGTTTTTT. The complete variable domain, with remaining parts taken from reference TRBV5-6 and TRBJ1-4, reads DAGVTQSPTHLIKTRGQQVTLRCSPKSGHDTVSWYQQALGQGPQFIFQYYEEEERQRGNFPDRFSGHQFPNYSSELNVNALLLGDSALYLCASSTLGQSFNEKLFFGSGTQLSVL.

The chain is built from TRBV28 and TRBJ1-2; TRBD1 might be the D (6 bases). CDR1 and CDR2 (germline): MDHEN, SYDVKM. Deletions cut 2 bases from V and 3 bases from J, with 13 bases between. The CDR3 loop spans 15 amino acids. CDR3 in amino acids: CASSLRAGDDYGYTF. Here the CDR3 DNA reads TGTGCCAGCAGTTTAAGGGCAGGGGATGACTATGGCTACACCTTC.

This clonotype appeared many times. The chain couples TRBV5-5 to TRBJ1-1, with 8 bases aligning to TRBD1. Germline values: CDR1 SGHKS, CDR2 YYEKEE (reference sequence). The ends lost 4 bases at V and 4 bases at J; junction bases unmatched: 12. This CDR3 region has 16 residues. This CDR3 is CASSPPGGRGLTEAFF. The CDR3 DNA reads as TGTGCCAGCAGCCCGCCGGGGGGCAGGGGGCTCACTGAAGCTTTCTTT.

At least ten counts were recorded for this clonotype. V is TRBV28 and J is TRBJ1-4; D is unclear. V lost 6 bases and J lost 7, with 12 bases in between. Germline V lookup: CDR1 MDHEN, CDR2 SYDVKM. CDR3 length: 13 residues. The CDR3 DNA follows: TGTGCCAGCAGCCCCAGTGCGAGTGAAAAACTGTTTTTT. Amino acids: CASSPSASEKLFF.

In its sample, this clonotype was seen many times. The chain has TRBV6-2 or TRBV6-3 and TRBJ2-1; TRBD2 might be the D (7 bases). This CDR3 contains 15 residues. V was pared by 7 bases and J by 6 bases, with 19 bases between. From germline, CDR1 is MNHEY and CDR2 SVGEGT. The CDR3 loop is CASTDPGGLSNEQFF. The CDR3 nucleotides are TGTGCCAGCACCGACCCGGGGGGCCTTAGCAATGAGCAGTTCTTC.

Note on this clonotype: Only one base separates this from a far larger clonotype, so it likely reflects a read error. The chain has TRBV11-1 and TRBJ2-1; TRBD2 agrees at 8 bases. Germline V gene data show CDR1 as SGHAT and CDR2 as FQDESV (reference sequence). The CDR3 runs to 13 residues. The CDR3 DNA reads TGCGCCAGCAGCTGGACTAGCTTCGATGAGCAGCTCTTC. Amino acids: CASSWTSFDEQLF.

This clonotype has ten or more counts. The chain couples TRBV6-1 to TRBJ1-2; D remains ambiguous. This CDR3 region has 15 residues. Germline CDR1 and CDR2: MNHNS and SASEGT. V shed 1 base and J shed 2 bases, with 11 bases lying between them. The CDR3 coding sequence is TGTGCCAGCAGTGAAGTGCCTGGGCCCAACTATGGCTACACCTTC. It yields the protein CASSEVPGPNYGYTF.

This clonotype was observed at least ten times. Here the CDR3 reads CSARDHTDTQYF. In nucleotides, the CDR3 is TGCAGTGCTAGGGACCACACAGATACGCAGTATTTT. The genes are TRBV20-1 and TRBJ2-3; D not certain. V lost 3 bases and J lost 2, with 6 bases in between. The length of the CDR3 is 12 residues. Germline V lookup: CDR1 DFQATT, CDR2 SNEGSKA (reference sequence).